The T cell receptor beta chain under discussion was sequenced for a study of regulatory T cells in long-lasting Graves disease. Time point reported: newly diagnosed GD, antithyroid drugs for less than 3 months. The TCR library was made from RNA extracted from PBMCs. Germline CDR1 and CDR2: MDHEN and SYDVKM. The CDR3 is 15 amino acids. V lost 3 bases, J lost 4 bases, and 7 bases stayed unmatched. Sequencing libraries for TCR beta were prepared with iRepertoire HTBI primers and Arm-PCR of CDR3 regions. A single record per CDR3 protein comes from TCRdb applying MiXCR to the multiplex PCR reads. The sample shows around 450,000 distinct CDR3 sequences, approximately 15% of them seen only once. These sequences were also reported in another study, on T cells in Graves' hyperthyroidism and ophthalmopathy.

V is TRBV28 and J is TRBJ1-2; 8 nucleotides line up with TRBD1. The sequenced sample was peripheral blood mononuclear cells (PBMCs), obtained at new diagnosis, from a patient treated with antithyroid drugs. The clonotype comes from a woman aged 40 to 49 with Graves disease. CDR3: CASSFRTGFLYGYTF. The CDR3 DNA follows: TGTGCCAGCAGTTTTCGGACAGGGTTCCTCTATGGCTACACCTTC.